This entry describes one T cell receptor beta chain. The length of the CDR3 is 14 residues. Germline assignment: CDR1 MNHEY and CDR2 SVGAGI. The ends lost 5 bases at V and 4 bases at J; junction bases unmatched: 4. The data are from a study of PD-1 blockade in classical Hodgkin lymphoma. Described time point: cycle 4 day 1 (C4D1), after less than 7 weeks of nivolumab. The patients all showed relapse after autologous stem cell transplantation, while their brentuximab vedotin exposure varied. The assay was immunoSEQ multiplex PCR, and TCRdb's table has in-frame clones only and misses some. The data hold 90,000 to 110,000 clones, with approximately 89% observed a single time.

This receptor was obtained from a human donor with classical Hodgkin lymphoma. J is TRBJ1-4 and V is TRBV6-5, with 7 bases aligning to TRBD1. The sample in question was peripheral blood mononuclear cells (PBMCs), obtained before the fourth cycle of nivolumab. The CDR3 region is CASSLGQVNEKLFF. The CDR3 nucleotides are TGTGCCAGCAGTCTCGGACAGGTTAATGAAAAACTGTTTTTT.